One sample yielded the 27 T cell receptor beta chains listed below, sequenced in a study of T cell responses to AZD1222 COVID-19 vaccine (TCRdb year 2021). Library creation used the immunoSEQ multiplex PCR assay. This immuneACCESS table, as held by TCRdb, lists in-frame sequences with V and J called but not all clones. Of the missing ones, under half trace to an unresolved V gene in checked studies; the others have no known cause. The sample includes about 96,000 clones, with approximately 90% observed a single time. The ten largest make up around 5.2% of the sample. The intended sense of this specimen's time point label: baseline before first vaccination. The sample's treatment or condition label, decoded: meningococcal conjugate vaccine given as trial control. Sequences were derived from peripheral blood, sampled on day 0 of MenACWY control vaccination. These receptors originate from an adult in good health.

This chain links TRBV10-2 with TRBJ1-5; D is unresolved. V was shortened by 8 bases and J by 4 bases, with 9 bases between the two germline ends. CDR1 and CDR2 from the germline V gene are WSHSY and SAAADI. The CDR3 is 12 amino acids. In DNA, the CDR3 is TGCGCCAGCTCGACGGGGAATCAGCCCCAGCATTTT. Amino acid sequence: CASSTGNQPQHF.

V and J are TRBV7-6 and TRBJ2-1, with TRBD1 matching 8 bases. Germline lookup yields CDR1 SGHVS and CDR2 FNYEAQ. The CDR3 extends over 17 amino acids. With V trimmed by 5 bases and J by 0 bases, 9 bases remained unmatched. The CDR3 reads CASSLFTGGSSYNEQFF. The CDR3 DNA is TGTGCCAGCAGCCTCTTCACAGGGGGAAGCTCCTACAATGAGCAGTTCTTC. The full variable domain, its missing parts supplied by reference TRBV7-6 and TRBJ2-1, is GAGVSQSPRYKVTKRGQDVALRCDPISGHVSLYWYRQALGQGPEFLTYFNYEAQQDKSGLPNDRFSAERPEGSISTLTIQRTEQRDSAMYRCASSLFTGGSSYNEQFFGPGTRLTVL.

The chain combines TRBV5-5 with TRBJ2-3; D is ambiguous. CDR3 length: 12 amino acids. Germline-derived CDR1 and CDR2 are SGHKS and YYEKEE (reference sequence). The V end lost 0 bases, the J end lost 4 bases, and 3 bases lay between the germline ends. In nucleotides, the CDR3 is TGTGCCAGCAGCTTGGGAGCAGATACGCAGTATTTT. Protein sequence: CASSLGADTQYF.

This CDR3 is CASSLGSSGANVLTF. The CDR3 coding sequence is TGCGCCAGCAGCTTGGGGTCCTCTGGGGCCAACGTCCTGACTTTC. The chain recombines TRBV5-1 with TRBJ2-6; no reliable D call. This CDR3 comprises 15 residues. V lost 0 bases and J 0 bases, leaving 4 bases between the germline ends. In germline, CDR1 is SGHRS, CDR2 YFSETQ. Drawing the rest from reference TRBV5-1 and TRBJ2-6, the complete variable domain is KAGVTQTPRYLIKTRGQQVTLSCSPISGHRSVSWYQQTPGQGLQFLFEYFSETQRNKGNFPGRFSGRQFSNSRSEMNVSTLELGDSALYLCASSLGSSGANVLTFGAGSRLTVL.

The gene calls are TRBV28 and TRBJ1-5; D might be TRBD1 (5 bases). Trimming shortened V by 6 bases and J by 2 bases, and 14 bases separated the two germline ends. The CDR3 length is 15 residues. Germline V gene sequence: CDR1 MDHEN, CDR2 SYDVKM. This CDR3 reads CASRRTGLGNQPQHF. The CDR3 DNA is TGTGCCAGCAGACGTACGGGACTTGGCAATCAGCCCCAGCATTTT.

The chain couples TRBV20-1 to TRBJ2-3, with D uncertain. In germline, CDR1 is DFQATT, CDR2 SNEGSKA (reference sequence). V was trimmed by 5 bases and J by 2 bases, leaving 5 bases between them. The CDR3 runs to 11 residues. CDR3 region: CSALPTDTQYF. In DNA, the CDR3 is TGCAGTGCTCTACCCACAGATACGCAGTATTTT.

The rearrangement uses TRBV5-1 and TRBJ1-1, with TRBD1 matching 9 bases. The V gene's germline CDR1 is SGHRS and CDR2 YFSETQ. The trim removed 4 bases at V and 1 base at J, leaving 11 bases unmatched. The CDR3 sequence is 17 residues long. CDR3 DNA: TGCGCCAGCAGCCCATCTCCCGGGACAGGGAGGAACACTGAAGCTTTCTTT. Translation: CASSPSPGTGRNTEAFF.

The V and J genes are TRBV19 and TRBJ2-2, with 7 bases identical to TRBD1. From germline, CDR1 is LNHDA and CDR2 SQIVND (reference sequence). V gave up 4 bases and J gave up 4 bases; unmatched junction bases: 6. The length of the CDR3 is 15 residues. The CDR3 DNA reads TGTGCCAGTAGTACAAACGGACAGGTCACCGGGGAGCTGTTTTTT. It yields the protein CASSTNGQVTGELFF.

The V call is TRBV18, the J call TRBJ1-3, with a possible D match to TRBD1 (5 bases). CDR1 and CDR2 from the germline V gene are KGHSH and LQKENI. There are 15 residues in the CDR3. V lost 1 base, J lost 2 bases, and 9 bases lay in between. CDR3 sequence reads: CASSPLKGPGNTIYF. DNA of the CDR3: TGTGCCAGCTCACCACTCAAGGGGCCTGGAAACACCATATATTTT.

The chain combines TRBV27 with TRBJ1-1; TRBD1 might be the D (5 bases). CDR3 length equals 19 residues. Per the germline V gene, CDR1 is MNHEY and CDR2 is SMNVEV (reference sequence). Trimming took off 2 bases at V and 1 base at J, with 23 bases between the two ends. The CDR3 DNA reads TGTGCCAGCAGTTTACGGCCAGGGCTAGGTGGAAGGCCGAACACTGAAGCTTTCTTT. It is translated as CASSLRPGLGGRPNTEAFF.

The CDR3 protein is CASSVPTGTGGFGNTIYF. CDR3 nucleotides: TGTGCCAGCAGCGTCCCAACCGGGACAGGGGGCTTCGGAAACACCATATATTTT. This rearrangement joins TRBV21-1 to TRBJ1-3; TRBD1, the D gene given by the table, was not confirmed from the DNA. TRBV21-1 is classified as a pseudogene. The CDR3 loop spans 18 amino acids.

Regarding this clone: The junction and the germline gene differ at one end; a read error may be behind it. The CDR3 DNA reads TGCGCCAGCAGCCAAGATCGAGGGGGCACCTACGGGCAGTACTTC. This translates into CASSQDRGGTYGQYF. The chain carries TRBV4-3 and TRBJ2-7; 7 nucleotides match TRBD1. CDR1 and CDR2 from the germline V gene are LGHNA and YSLEER. The CDR3 totals 15 residues.

This clone was observed a handful of times. V and J are TRBV7-9 and TRBJ2-1; 8 bases are a match to TRBD2. The CDR3 loop spans 12 amino acids. J gave up 9 bases and V 5 bases, and 3 bases lay outside the gene matches. Germline V gene data show CDR1 as SEHNR and CDR2 as FQNEAQ (reference sequence). The CDR3 loop reads CASSLREGEQFF. CDR3 in DNA: TGTGCCAGCAGCCTCCGGGAGGGTGAGCAGTTCTTC.

The chain carries TRBV5-5 and TRBJ2-1, with D uncertain. The CDR3 totals 12 residues. The germline gives CDR1 SGHKS, CDR2 YYEKEE (reference sequence). Trimming removed 0 bases at V and 14 bases at J, with 12 bases between. This CDR3 reads CASSLELGSKFF. The CDR3 coding sequence is TGTGCCAGCAGCTTGGAGCTGGGGTCCAAGTTCTTC.

The chain is built from TRBV7-9 and TRBJ2-7; D might be TRBD1 or TRBD2, each matching 5 bases. Germline loops: CDR1 SEHNR, CDR2 FQNEAQ (reference sequence). The CDR3 contains 14 residues. The V gene lost 2 bases and the J gene lost 1 base, with 9 bases spanning the gap. The CDR3, as DNA: TGTGCCAGCAGCTTATTAGAGGGGTCCTACGAGCAGTACTTC. Translation: CASSLLEGSYEQYF.

This clone was recorded once. The chain uses TRBV5-1 and TRBJ2-2, with 9 positions matching TRBD2. The CDR3 extends over 16 amino acids. Losses at the gene ends were 0 bases for V and 5 bases for J; bases not matched to a gene: 5. Germline lookup yields CDR1 SGHRS and CDR2 YFSETQ. CDR3 DNA sequence: TGCGCCAGCAGCTTGGTGGCGGGAGGGCCAACCGGGGAGCTGTTTTTT. Amino acid sequence: CASSLVAGGPTGELFF.

The table lists this clone with a count of one. The gene calls are TRBV3-1 (or the pseudogene TRBV3-2) and TRBJ1-2; possibly TRBD1 for D (6 bases). CDR1 and CDR2 (germline): LGHDT, YNNKEL (reference sequence). Trimming pared 0 bases from V and 7 bases from J, leaving 12 bases between. This CDR3 has 14 residues. CDR3 DNA sequence: TGTGCCAGCAGCCAAGATTCCCGGGGGCTTGGCTACACCTTC. Translating it yields CASSQDSRGLGYTF.

V and J are TRBV10-2 and TRBJ1-2, with 8 nucleotides matching TRBD1. V shed 6 bases, J shed 8 bases, and the junction held 14 bases outside the gene matches. The CDR3 extends over 15 amino acids. The germline gives CDR1 WSHSY, CDR2 SAAADI. In nucleotides, the CDR3 is TGCGCCAGCAGAGGGACAGGACAAGGTCTGGACGGCTACACCTTC. The encoded protein is CASRGTGQGLDGYTF.

The rearrangement links TRBV5-6 to TRBJ1-1; no firm D call. CDR3 length: 13 amino acids. The germline V gene has CDR1 SGHDT and CDR2 YYEEEE. Trimming took 5 bases from V and 1 from J, leaving 9 bases between them. This CDR3 reads CASSLLRNTEAFF. The CDR3, as DNA: TGTGCCAGCAGTCTTCTCCGGAACACTGAAGCTTTCTTT.

The V call is TRBV15, the J call TRBJ2-1; D uncertain. Germline V CDR1 and CDR2: LNHNV, YYDKDF (reference sequence). The CDR3 has 14 residues. V lost 2 bases and J lost 7, with 12 bases in between. The CDR3 reads CATSRPNSGNEQFF. CDR3 nucleotide sequence: TGTGCCACCAGCAGACCCAACTCCGGGAATGAGCAGTTCTTC.

This chain links TRBV9 with TRBJ2-2; D is unresolved. Per germline, CDR1 SGDLS and CDR2 YYNGEE. V was trimmed by 0 bases and J by 4 bases, leaving 13 bases between them. The CDR3 has 16 amino acids. CDR3 residues: CASSVEAIFGTGELFF. The CDR3 DNA reads TGTGCCAGCAGCGTAGAGGCGATCTTCGGCACCGGGGAGCTGTTTTTT. Drawing the rest from reference TRBV9 and TRBJ2-2, the complete variable domain is DSGVTQTPKHLITATGQRVTLRCSPRSGDLSVYWYQQSLDQGLQFLIQYYNGEERAKGNILERFSAQQFPDLHSELNLSSLELGDSALYFCASSVEAIFGTGELFFGEGSRLTVL.

The chain has TRBV19 and TRBJ2-3; 10 nucleotides agree with TRBD1. From germline, CDR1 is LNHDA and CDR2 SQIVND (reference sequence). V gave up 10 bases and J gave up 2 bases; unmatched junction bases: 6. This CDR3 has 14 residues. CDR3 in DNA: TGTGCCACCAACGACAGGGGGCTCACAGATACGCAGTATTTT. Translated: CATNDRGLTDTQYF. Full variable domain (outside the CDR3, taken from reference TRBV19 and TRBJ2-3): DGGITQSPKYLFRKEGQNVTLSCEQNLNHDAMYWYRQDPGQGLRLIYYSQIVNDFQKGDIAEGYSVSREKKESFPLTVTSAQKNPTAFYLCATNDRGLTDTQYFGPGTRLTVL.

The chain links TRBV6-5 to TRBJ1-2, with D unresolved. V was cut by 7 bases and J by 2 bases, with 17 bases left in between. The CDR3 contains 15 residues. The V gene's germline CDR1 is MNHEY and CDR2 SVGAGI. Here the CDR3 reads CASTLTHSSNYGYTF. DNA of the CDR3: TGTGCCAGCACCCTGACCCATAGCTCCAACTATGGCTACACCTTC.

This chain links TRBV12-3 or TRBV12-4 with TRBJ1-1; maybe TRBD1 (5 bases). This CDR3 contains 13 residues. The V and J ends lost 8 bases and 2 bases respectively, with 12 bases between them. DNA for the CDR3: TGTGCCAGCGTGAAGGACATAAACACTGAAGCTTTCTTT. Translated, it gives CASVKDINTEAFF.

The chain joins TRBV6-7 to TRBJ1-6, with 7 bases matching TRBD1. TRBV6-7 is an ORF, with its function uncertain. J was trimmed by 7 bases and V by 4 bases; bases with no gene match: 13. There are 17 residues in the CDR3. CDR3 in amino acids: CASSSSRSGQVNSPLHF. The DNA of the CDR3 is TGTGCCAGCAGTTCCTCTCGTTCCGGACAGGTGAATTCACCCCTCCACTTT.

The V call is TRBV5-1, the J call TRBJ1-5; no clear D gene. V was shortened by 0 bases and J by 0 bases, with 7 bases between the two germline ends. The CDR3 sequence is 15 residues long. Germline V gene sequence: CDR1 SGHRS, CDR2 YFSETQ. The CDR3 DNA reads as TGCGCCAGCAGCTTGGACGGAGATAGCAATCAGCCCCAGCATTTT. Amino acid sequence: CASSLDGDSNQPQHF. The full variable domain, completed using reference TRBV5-1 and TRBJ1-5, is KAGVTQTPRYLIKTRGQQVTLSCSPISGHRSVSWYQQTPGQGLQFLFEYFSETQRNKGNFPGRFSGRQFSNSRSEMNVSTLELGDSALYLCASSLDGDSNQPQHFGDGTRLSIL.

The V call is TRBV15, the J call TRBJ2-1; D is possibly TRBD2 (6 bases). CDR3 length equals 16 residues. Trimming cost V 3 bases and J 2 bases, with 14 bases left between them. Germline V lookup: CDR1 LNHNV, CDR2 YYDKDF (reference sequence). This CDR3 reads CATSSGGPGPYNEQFF. In nucleotides, the CDR3 is TGTGCCACCAGCAGTGGAGGGCCGGGACCCTACAATGAGCAGTTCTTC.